This T cell receptor (beta chain) was identified in a study of PD-1 blockade in classical Hodgkin lymphoma. Findings of the study overall: Baseline TCR diversity was reportedly lower in newly diagnosed patients than in healthy donors. It was reported as lower still in relapsed/refractory patients.

Produced via immunoSEQ multiplex PCR; TCRdb's table is partial and in-frame only. The table has more than 95,000 clones, around nine tenths seen once. With regard to this clone: What it binds is unknown.

Specified time point: cycle 4 day 1 (C4D1), after six to seven weeks of nivolumab. Autologous stem cell transplantation was followed by relapse in every patient, and brentuximab vedotin exposure varied. Germline assignment: CDR1 SNHLY and CDR2 FYNNEI. The CDR3 consists of 16 residues. V lost 2 bases and J lost 4; bases outside the gene matches: 7. This sample comprised peripheral blood mononuclear cells (PBMCs), obtained before the fourth cycle of nivolumab. This receptor was obtained from a human donor with classical Hodgkin lymphoma. The genes are TRBV2 and TRBJ2-5, with TRBD2 identical over 10 bases. The CDR3 loop reads CASSERAGGPRETQYF. CDR3 bases: TGTGCCAGCAGTGAACGAGCGGGAGGGCCTCGAGAGACCCAGTACTTC.